The 5 T cell receptor beta chains given below trace back to one sample, sequenced in a study of cytomegalovirus exposure and HLA in healthy donors. Primers: 60 Vbeta forward and 13 Jbeta reverse. Profiling relied on immunoSEQ multiplex PCR, and the TCRdb table lists in-frame clones only, not all of them. The table lists 120,000 to 150,000 clones, about 80% of them singletons, with roughly 4.5% in the top ten. Source material: PBMCs. The receptors come from a man in his forties or fifties in good health and CMV-seropositive.

The chain joins TRBV30 to TRBJ2-7, with TRBD2 matching 8 bases. V dropped 0 bases and J dropped 7; count of bases not matched to a gene: 8. CDR3 length equals 14 residues. Germline V gene sequence: CDR1 GTSNPN, CDR2 SVGIG (reference sequence). The CDR3: CAWSVRGGPGEQYF. For the CDR3, the DNA is TGTGCCTGGAGTGTACGGGGGGGACCTGGGGAGCAGTACTTC.

V gene TRBV5-6 combines with J gene TRBJ2-7; D might be TRBD2 (6 bases). V was trimmed by 0 bases and J by 5 bases, leaving 9 bases between them. The CDR3 is 13 amino acids. Germline loops: CDR1 SGHDT, CDR2 YYEEEE. The CDR3 bases are TGTGCCAGCAGCTTGGCGGGCGGGGACGAGCAGTACTTC. Protein product: CASSLAGGDEQYF.

This sequence joins TRBV6-4 and TRBJ1-2; no definite D call. The V end was cut by 2 bases, the J end by 0 bases, with 19 bases between. The CDR3 runs 18 residues. Germline V gives CDR1 MRHNA, CDR2 SNTAGT. The chain's CDR3 is CASSDPPPTLLANYGYTF. The CDR3 region has the DNA TGTGCCAGCAGTGACCCGCCGCCGACTCTGTTAGCTAACTATGGCTACACCTTC.

The chain has TRBV15 and TRBJ1-2; 12 bases agree with TRBD1. Germline V CDR1 and CDR2: LNHNV, YYDKDF (reference sequence). This CDR3 spans 14 amino acids. The V segment lost 1 base and the J segment 6 bases; nucleotides outside the gene matches: 0. This CDR3 reads CATSRGDRGHGYTF. The CDR3 DNA sequence: TGTGCCACCAGCAGAGGGGACAGGGGGCATGGCTACACCTTC.

V and J are TRBV29-1 and TRBJ2-7, with TRBD1 matching over 8 bases. The germline gives CDR1 SQVTM, CDR2 ANQGSEA. V shed 6 bases and J 1 base; nucleotides not matched to a gene: 5. The CDR3 consists of 13 residues. CDR3 protein: CSVKTGESYEQYF. CDR3 DNA sequence: TGCAGCGTAAAGACAGGGGAGTCCTACGAGCAGTACTTC.